A single sample is the source of the 11 T cell receptor beta chains below, sequenced in a study of blood T cell repertoires in COVID-19. TCRdb's table, derived via immunoSEQ multiplex PCR, lists solely in-frame clones and lacks some. The data show 350,000 to 450,000 clones, 75% to 90% seen once. Sequenced input: peripheral blood. These TCRs come from a woman aged 60-75 years with COVID-19, enrolled during active disease.

The CDR3: CAWSNYYGYTF. The CDR3 region has the DNA TGTGCCTGGAGTAACTACTATGGCTACACCTTC. The chain is built from TRBV30 and TRBJ1-2; D call uncertain. CDR3 size: 11 residues. Trimming pared 2 bases from V and 3 bases from J, leaving 4 bases between. Germline-derived CDR1 and CDR2 are GTSNPN and SVGIG (reference sequence).

The rearrangement joins TRBV6-2 or TRBV6-3 to TRBJ1-5, with D possibly matching TRBD1 (5 bases). Germline V gene lookup returns CDR1 MNHEY and CDR2 SVGEGT. The CDR3 covers 16 residues. The V end was cut by 0 bases, the J end by 5 bases, with 14 bases between. The chain's CDR3 is CASSYSAPGYHQPQHF. DNA for the CDR3: TGTGCCAGCAGTTACTCTGCGCCAGGGTACCATCAGCCCCAGCATTTT.

The rearrangement links TRBV9 to TRBJ1-3; TRBD1 agrees at 7 bases. CDR1 is SGDLS, CDR2 YYNGEE, per germline. J gave up 1 base and V 3 bases, and 10 bases lay outside the gene matches. The CDR3 is 17 residues long. CDR3 nucleotide sequence: TGTGCCAGCAGCGCCAGGACAGGCCGGGCGTCTGGAAACACCATATATTTT. It translates to CASSARTGRASGNTIYF.

The chain carries TRBV11-3 and TRBJ1-4; 12 bases agree with TRBD1. The CDR3 has 14 residues. V gave up 5 bases and J gave up 11 bases; unmatched junction bases: 6. Germline CDR1 and CDR2: SGHNT and YENEEA. This CDR3 reads CASSPGQGAPKLFF. DNA for the CDR3: TGTGCCAGCAGCCCGGGACAGGGGGCTCCGAAACTGTTTTTT.

The rearrangement links TRBV13 to TRBJ1-1; 7 bases are a match to TRBD1. CDR3 length: 16 amino acids. V was clipped by 5 bases and J by 0 bases; unmatched bases: 9. Per germline, CDR1 PRHDT and CDR2 FYEKMQ (reference sequence). Written as DNA, the CDR3 is TGTGCCAGCAGCGACTTGACAGGGTTCATGAACACTGAAGCTTTCTTT. It encodes CASSDLTGFMNTEAFF.

The chain joins TRBV18 to TRBJ1-2, with 7 bases lining up with TRBD1. Trimming took 4 bases from V and 6 from J; bases not matched to a gene: 11. CDR1 is KGHSH and CDR2 is LQKENI in the germline V gene. This CDR3 is built from 15 residues. CDR3 coding DNA: TGTGCCAGCTCACGTCTAACAGGGGTTGGTAATGGCTACACCTTC. Translated, it gives CASSRLTGVGNGYTF.

The V and J genes are TRBV4-1 and TRBJ1-1, with D unclear. The CDR3 runs 13 residues. Germline CDR1 and CDR2: MGHRA and YSYEKL. Trimming took 1 base from V and 1 from J, leaving 4 bases between them. The CDR3 sequence: CASSQAGNTEAFF. CDR3 in DNA: TGCGCCAGCAGCCAAGCAGGGAACACTGAAGCTTTCTTT.

This clone was recorded once. The J gene is TRBJ2-3, the V gene TRBV4-2, with D perhaps TRBD1 (5 bases). Trimming left V 0 bases short and J 14 bases short, with 18 bases between. Germline V gene lookup returns CDR1 LGHNA and CDR2 YNFKEQ. The CDR3 sequence is 14 residues long. The CDR3 DNA reads as TGTGCCAGCAGCCAAGATCACCGGAGACAGCACCCGTATTTT. Its translation is CASSQDHRRQHPYF.

The J gene is TRBJ1-1, the V gene TRBV6-5; 9 bases line up with TRBD1. J was trimmed by 0 bases and V by 5 bases; bases with no gene match: 4. This CDR3 contains 15 residues. Germline V gene sequence: CDR1 MNHEY, CDR2 SVGAGI. The CDR3 bases are TGTGCCAGCAGTCCACAGGGGGCCTTGAACACTGAAGCTTTCTTT. Residues: CASSPQGALNTEAFF.

This chain uses TRBV4-2 with TRBJ2-3; D possibly corresponds to TRBD2 (7 bases). Germline V gives CDR1 LGHNA, CDR2 YNFKEQ. The CDR3 runs 15 residues. Trimming stripped 8 bases from V and 4 bases from J, with 19 bases between. The CDR3 sequence is CASLKEGGTADTQYF. The CDR3 DNA reads as TGTGCCAGCTTAAAAGAGGGGGGGACGGCAGATACGCAGTATTTT.

The chain uses TRBV19 and TRBJ1-5; tentatively, D is TRBD1 (6 bases). CDR1 LNHDA and CDR2 SQIVND come from the germline V gene (reference sequence). CDR3 size: 16 residues. Trimming stripped 2 bases from V and 2 bases from J, with 13 bases between. The CDR3 loop is CASSISGHLGNQPQHF. The CDR3 DNA sequence: TGTGCCAGTAGTATATCGGGACACCTTGGCAATCAGCCCCAGCATTTT.